The 26 T cell receptor beta chains presented below share a single source sample, sequenced in a study of blood T cell repertoires in COVID-19. Method: immunoSEQ multiplex PCR; TCRdb's copy keeps in-frame clones and lacks some. The table shows over 65,000 clones, with 80% to 95% occurring only once. The sample was peripheral blood. The source of these receptors is a human donor in a cohort sampled during active COVID-19.

The chain is built from TRBV10-2 and TRBJ2-7, with D possibly being TRBD1 (5 bases). The length of the CDR3 is 13 residues. Trimming removed 4 bases from V and 3 bases from J, with 10 bases in between. Germline assignment: CDR1 WSHSY and CDR2 SAAADI. Written as DNA, the CDR3 is TGCGCCAGCAGTGGGGGCTACAACTACGAGCAGTACTTC. This sequence encodes CASSGGYNYEQYF.

This clone was counted a few times. The chain is built from TRBV5-1 and TRBJ2-3, with 11 bases fitting TRBD2. The V segment lost 6 bases and the J segment 1 base; nucleotides outside the gene matches: 1. The CDR3 consists of 14 residues. Germline lookup yields CDR1 SGHRS and CDR2 YFSETQ. Written as DNA, the CDR3 is TGCGCCAGCAAGACTAGCGGGGGCACAGATACGCAGTATTTT. This gives the protein CASKTSGGTDTQYF. Combining the CDR3 with reference TRBV5-1 and TRBJ2-3 gives the whole variable domain KAGVTQTPRYLIKTRGQQVTLSCSPISGHRSVSWYQQTPGQGLQFLFEYFSETQRNKGNFPGRFSGRQFSNSRSEMNVSTLELGDSALYLCASKTSGGTDTQYFGPGTRLTVL.

This chain uses TRBV11-2 with TRBJ2-1, with 9 positions matching TRBD2. The junction had 8 bases not matched to a gene; V was cut back by 1 base and J by 7 bases. The CDR3 totals 16 residues. Germline-derived CDR1 and CDR2 are SGHAT and FQNNGV. The CDR3 sequence: CASSLGRLADGNEQFF. CDR3 nucleotide sequence: TGTGCCAGCAGCTTAGGTAGACTAGCGGACGGGAATGAGCAGTTCTTC.

This clone is a singleton in its sample. The chain links TRBV19 to TRBJ1-4; 7 nucleotides line up with TRBD1. The length of the CDR3 is 15 residues. V lost 8 bases to trimming and J lost 8 bases; unmatched junction nucleotides: 14. CDR1 is LNHDA and CDR2 is SQIVND in the germline V gene (reference sequence). The CDR3 sequence is CASEMTGLLGEKLFF. Written as DNA, the CDR3 is TGTGCCAGTGAGATGACAGGGCTCCTGGGCGAAAAACTGTTTTTT.

The chain uses TRBV27 and TRBJ1-4, with 9 bases lining up with TRBD1. CDR1 is MNHEY and CDR2 is SMNVEV in the germline V gene (reference sequence). The V and J ends lost 5 bases and 11 bases, in that order; junction bases with no gene match: 6. The CDR3 has 13 amino acids. The CDR3 coding sequence is TGTGCCAGCAGTCCCGGGACAGGGCGGAAACTGTTTTTT. Translating gives CASSPGTGRKLFF.

CDR3 sequence (DNA): TGTGCCAGCAGTTTTCCACAGGGGTCGGATTCACCCCTCCACTTT. As protein: CASSFPQGSDSPLHF. The V call is TRBV28, the J call TRBJ1-6; 7 positions agree with TRBD1. The V and J ends lost 3 bases and 8 bases, in that order; junction bases with no gene match: 7. Germline V gene lookup returns CDR1 MDHEN and CDR2 SYDVKM. The CDR3 runs to 15 residues.

This rearrangement joins TRBV19 to TRBJ1-5, with D perhaps TRBD1 (5 bases). V lost 5 bases, J lost 3 bases, and 20 bases lay in between. This CDR3 has 17 residues. The V gene's germline CDR1 is LNHDA and CDR2 SQIVND (reference sequence). The CDR3 DNA sequence: TGTGCCAGTAGTGAGGGCGGGGGTGCGGGGAACAATCAGCCCCAGCATTTT. Its protein product is CASSEGGGAGNNQPQHF.

The chain employs TRBV6-2 or TRBV6-3 and TRBJ2-5; 11 positions agree with TRBD2. Per the germline V gene, CDR1 is MNHEY and CDR2 is SVGEGT. This CDR3 is 16 amino acids long. With 2 bases clipped from V and 2 bases from J, the junction kept 4 bases outside the gene matches. The CDR3: CASSYTLAGGQETQYF. CDR3 in DNA: TGTGCCAGCAGTTACACGCTAGCGGGGGGACAAGAGACCCAGTACTTC.

In nucleotides, the CDR3 is TGTGCCAGCAGCGTAACAGGTGCGAATGAGCAGTTCTTC. As protein: CASSVTGANEQFF. J is TRBJ2-1 and V is TRBV9; TRBD1 might be the D (5 bases). In germline, CDR1 is SGDLS, CDR2 YYNGEE. CDR3 size: 13 residues. V lost 1 base to trimming and J lost 7 bases, with 9 bases between them. The variable domain in full, with the rest retrieved from reference TRBV9 and TRBJ2-1, is DSGVTQTPKHLITATGQRVTLRCSPRSGDLSVYWYQQSLDQGLQFLIQYYNGEERAKGNILERFSAQQFPDLHSELNLSSLELGDSALYFCASSVTGANEQFFGPGTRLTVL.

This chain connects TRBV5-8 to TRBJ2-3; 16 nucleotides align to TRBD2. V lost 6 bases and J lost 10; bases outside the gene matches: 2. The CDR3 sequence is 13 residues long. Germline assignment: CDR1 SGHTS and CDR2 YDEGEE. The CDR3 protein is CASTGLAGGPQYF. The CDR3 DNA is TGTGCCAGCACGGGACTAGCGGGGGGGCCGCAGTATTTT. The full variable domain, its missing parts supplied by reference TRBV5-8 and TRBJ2-3, is EAGVTQSPTHLIKTRGQQATLRCSPISGHTSVYWYQQALGLGLQFLLWYDEGEERNRGNFPPRFSGRQFPNYSSELNVNALELEDSALYLCASTGLAGGPQYFGPGTRLTVL.

The chain joins TRBV5-5 to TRBJ1-1, with D unclear. CDR3 length: 13 residues. In germline, CDR1 is SGHKS, CDR2 YYEKEE (reference sequence). V lost 7 bases and J 3 bases, leaving 13 bases between the germline ends. CDR3 in DNA: TGTGCCAGCCAGGCGTCCGTGGACACTGAAGCTTTCTTT. Translating gives CASQASVDTEAFF.

This chain joins TRBV6-5 and TRBJ2-7, with 7 bases fitting TRBD1. Trimming at V came to 0 bases and at J to 7 bases, leaving 3 bases not matched to a gene. The CDR3 length is 13 residues. Germline CDR1 MNHEY, CDR2 SVGAGI. CDR3 region: CASSYSKTGEQYF. CDR3 DNA sequence: TGTGCCAGCAGTTACTCGAAGACAGGGGAGCAGTACTTC.

V usage is TRBV30 and J usage is TRBJ2-3; D may be TRBD1 (5 bases). Trimming shortened V by 5 bases and J by 2 bases, and 11 bases separated the two germline ends. The V gene's germline CDR1 is GTSNPN and CDR2 SVGIG (reference sequence). CDR3 length equals 13 residues. CDR3 loop: CAWSTGNTDTQYF. The CDR3 coding sequence is TGTGCCTGGTCCACAGGAAACACAGATACGCAGTATTTT.

This chain uses TRBV6-1 with TRBJ2-4, with D possibly TRBD1 on 6 matching bases. The CDR3 length is 14 residues. From germline, CDR1 is MNHNS and CDR2 SASEGT. Between the trimmed V and J ends, which lost 1 base and 6 bases, there was a span of 10 bases. CDR3 region: CASSEGIGGNIQYF. CDR3 nucleotide sequence: TGTGCCAGCAGTGAAGGTATAGGGGGAAACATTCAGTACTTC.

The chain couples TRBV7-2 to TRBJ2-7; 7 nucleotides match TRBD1. After removal of 5 bases from V and 2 bases from J, the junction contained 9 bases not matched to a gene. Germline V CDR1 and CDR2: SGHTA, FQGNSA. The CDR3 contains 15 residues. CDR3 DNA: TGTGCCAGCAGCCGGCCCGGGACAGAGGCCTACGAGCAGTACTTC. Protein sequence: CASSRPGTEAYEQYF.

The gene calls are TRBV9 and TRBJ2-2; TRBD2 matches at 11 bases. The J segment lost 0 bases and the V segment lost 3 bases, leaving 13 bases of the junction unmatched. Germline CDR1 reads SGDLS; CDR2 reads YYNGEE. The CDR3 totals 20 residues. The chain's CDR3 is CASSDTLAGEREANTGELFF. CDR3 bases: TGTGCCAGCAGCGACACACTAGCGGGGGAGCGCGAGGCGAACACCGGGGAGCTGTTTTTT.

The chain employs TRBV6-2 or TRBV6-3 and TRBJ2-3; D possibly corresponds to TRBD2 (7 bases). Germline CDR1 MNHEY, CDR2 SVGEGT. Trimming left V 0 bases short and J 3 bases short, with 16 bases between. The CDR3 is made up of 17 amino acids. The CDR3 DNA is TGTGCCAGCAGTTACTCAGTACGGGGGGCGAGGACAGATACGCAGTATTTT. Its protein product is CASSYSVRGARTDTQYF.

DNA for the CDR3: TGTGCCAGCAGTGGCCCGGGACAGGGGGGTCTCGAGCAGTACTTC. Its translation: CASSGPGQGGLEQYF. The V call is TRBV25-1, the J call TRBJ2-7; 11 bases are a match to TRBD1. Germline-derived CDR1 and CDR2 are MGHDK and SYGVNS. The CDR3 has 15 residues. V shed 4 bases, J shed 6 bases, and the junction held 8 bases outside the gene matches.

The chain couples TRBV25-1 to TRBJ2-4; 7 bases align to TRBD2. J was trimmed by 7 bases and V by 4 bases; bases with no gene match: 16. This CDR3 comprises 17 residues. Germline V gene data show CDR1 as MGHDK and CDR2 as SYGVNS. The CDR3 DNA sequence: TGTGCCAGCAGTGGAGGGGCTAGCGGAAGAGGGAGGAACATTCAGTACTTC. Protein product: CASSGGASGRGRNIQYF.

The chain links TRBV2 to TRBJ2-1; TRBD1 aligns across 7 bases. Germline trimming cut 5 bases from V and 7 bases from J; bases unmatched to any gene: 11. Per germline, CDR1 SNHLY and CDR2 FYNNEI. CDR3 length equals 15 residues. Here the CDR3 DNA reads TGTGCCAGCAGTCGGGACGGGACAGCGCTGAATGAGCAGTTCTTC. The encoded protein is CASSRDGTALNEQFF. Using reference TRBV2 and TRBJ2-1 for the parts outside the CDR3, the full variable domain is EPEVTQTPSHQVTQMGQEVILRCVPISNHLYFYWYRQILGQKVEFLVSFYNNEISEKSEIFDDQFSVERPDGSNFTLKIRSTKLEDSAMYFCASSRDGTALNEQFFGPGTRLTVL.

This clone appeared once. This sequence joins TRBV7-8 and TRBJ2-2; 7 bases map to TRBD1. CDR1 SGHVS and CDR2 FQNEAQ come from the germline V gene. This CDR3 spans 14 amino acids. V lost 6 bases and J lost 5; bases outside the gene matches: 6. The CDR3 nucleotides read TGTGCCAGCAGTTCCGGGACAGATACCGGGGAGCTGTTTTTT. This gives the protein CASSSGTDTGELFF.

The CDR3 here is CASSQEIYRRGRLSSGNTIYF. Written as DNA, the CDR3 is TGTGCCAGCAGCCAAGAAATATACCGGAGGGGACGGCTAAGCTCTGGAAACACCATATATTTT. The chain has TRBV4-2 and TRBJ1-3, with D perhaps matching TRBD1 (5 bases). V was pared by 0 bases and J by 0 bases, with 24 bases between. This CDR3 is 21 amino acids long. Germline values: CDR1 LGHNA, CDR2 YNFKEQ.

The chain uses TRBV5-4 and TRBJ2-2, with 8 bases matching TRBD2. V trimming: 4 bases; J trimming: 7 bases; junction bases outside the gene matches: 0. The CDR3 runs to 12 residues. Germline V gives CDR1 SGHNT, CDR2 YYREEE (reference sequence). CDR3 sequence (DNA): TGTGCCAGCAGCCGGGGGGGCGGGGAGCTGTTTTTT. Amino acids: CASSRGGGELFF. Looking up the rest from reference TRBV5-4 and TRBJ2-2 gives the full variable domain: ETGVTQSPTHLIKTRGQQVTLRCSSQSGHNTVSWYQQALGQGPQFIFQYYREEENGRGNFPPRFSGLQFPNYSSELNVNALELDDSALYLCASSRGGGELFFGEGSRLTVL.

This chain uses TRBV11-2 with TRBJ2-7; D call uncertain. The germline V gene has CDR1 SGHAT and CDR2 FQNNGV. V lost 0 bases and J 0 bases, leaving 6 bases between the germline ends. This CDR3 has 14 residues. CDR3 nucleotides: TGTGCCAGCAGCTTAGATCTGGCCTCCTACGAGCAGTACTTC. Protein sequence: CASSLDLASYEQYF. Drawing the rest from reference TRBV11-2 and TRBJ2-7, the complete variable domain is EAGVAQSPRYKIIEKRQSVAFWCNPISGHATLYWYQQILGQGPKLLIQFQNNGVVDDSQLPKDRFSAERLKGVDSTLKIQPAKLEDSAVYLCASSLDLASYEQYFGPGTRLTVT.

The chain has TRBV18 and TRBJ1-2, with 8 positions matching TRBD1. V lost 8 bases and J lost 0; bases outside the gene matches: 11. The V gene's germline CDR1 is KGHSH and CDR2 LQKENI. CDR3 length: 16 residues. CDR3 DNA sequence: TGTGCCAGCACAGACAGGGGACTCTTCCCTAACTATGGCTACACCTTC. Its protein is CASTDRGLFPNYGYTF.

This sequence joins TRBV15 and TRBJ2-1, with D perhaps matching TRBD1 (6 bases). V was pared by 8 bases and J by 3 bases, with 14 bases between. Germline assignment: CDR1 LNHNV and CDR2 YYDKDF (reference sequence). This CDR3 is 14 amino acids long. CDR3 DNA: TGTGCCACCCTGGGACAATTGGGCTACAATGAGCAGTTCTTC. This sequence encodes CATLGQLGYNEQFF.